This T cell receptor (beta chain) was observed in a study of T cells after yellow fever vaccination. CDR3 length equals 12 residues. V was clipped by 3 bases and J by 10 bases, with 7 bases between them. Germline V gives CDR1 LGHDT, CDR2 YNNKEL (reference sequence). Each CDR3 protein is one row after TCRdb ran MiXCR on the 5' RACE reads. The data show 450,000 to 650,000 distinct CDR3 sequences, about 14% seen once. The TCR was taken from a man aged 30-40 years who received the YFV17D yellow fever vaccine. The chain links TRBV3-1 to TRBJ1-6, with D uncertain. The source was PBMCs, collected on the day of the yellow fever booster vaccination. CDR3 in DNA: TGTGCCAGCAGCCAGACACGGTCACCCCTCCACTTT. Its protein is CASSQTRSPLHF.